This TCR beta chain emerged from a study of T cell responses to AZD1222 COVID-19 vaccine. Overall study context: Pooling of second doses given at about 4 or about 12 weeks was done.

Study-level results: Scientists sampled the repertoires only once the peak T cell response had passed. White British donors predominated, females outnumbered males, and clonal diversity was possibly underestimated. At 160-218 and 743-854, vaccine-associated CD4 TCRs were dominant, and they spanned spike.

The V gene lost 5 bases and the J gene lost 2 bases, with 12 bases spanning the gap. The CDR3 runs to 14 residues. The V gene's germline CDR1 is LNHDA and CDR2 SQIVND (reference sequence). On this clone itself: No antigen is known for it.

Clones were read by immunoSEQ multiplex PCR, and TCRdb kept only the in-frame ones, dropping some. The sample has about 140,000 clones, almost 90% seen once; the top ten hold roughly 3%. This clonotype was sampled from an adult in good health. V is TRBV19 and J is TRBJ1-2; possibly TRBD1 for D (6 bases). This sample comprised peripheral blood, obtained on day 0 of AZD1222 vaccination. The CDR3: CASSQGTANYGYTF. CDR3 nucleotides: TGTGCCAGTAGTCAGGGGACGGCGAACTATGGCTACACCTTC.